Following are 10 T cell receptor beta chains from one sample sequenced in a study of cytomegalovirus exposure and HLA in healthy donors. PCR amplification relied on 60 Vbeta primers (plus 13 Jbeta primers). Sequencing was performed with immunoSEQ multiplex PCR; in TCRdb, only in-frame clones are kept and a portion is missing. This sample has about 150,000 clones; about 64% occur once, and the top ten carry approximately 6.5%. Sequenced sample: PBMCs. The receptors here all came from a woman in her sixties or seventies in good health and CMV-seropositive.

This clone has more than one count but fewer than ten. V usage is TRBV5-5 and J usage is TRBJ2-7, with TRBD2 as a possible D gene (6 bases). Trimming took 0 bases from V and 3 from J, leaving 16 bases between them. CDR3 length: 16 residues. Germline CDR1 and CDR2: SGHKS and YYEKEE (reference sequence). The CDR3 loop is CASSLAWEVTFYEQYF. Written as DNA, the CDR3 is TGTGCCAGCAGCTTGGCCTGGGAGGTGACCTTCTACGAGCAGTACTTC. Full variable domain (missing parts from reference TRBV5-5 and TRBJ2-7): DAGVTQSPTHLIKTRGQQVTLRCSPISGHKSVSWYQQVLGQGPQFIFQYYEKEERGRGNFPDRFSARQFPNYSSELNVNALLLGDSALYLCASSLAWEVTFYEQYFGPGTRLTVT.

The CDR3 spells CASSLVSTGGGDGYTF. The CDR3 DNA reads as TGTGCCAGCAGTTTGGTTTCGACAGGGGGGGGAGATGGCTACACCTTC. The J gene is TRBJ1-2, the V gene TRBV6-5; TRBD1 matches 9 bases. The CDR3 spans 16 residues. Germline CDR1 and CDR2: MNHEY and SVGAGI. J gave up 6 bases and V 4 bases, and 12 bases lay outside the gene matches.

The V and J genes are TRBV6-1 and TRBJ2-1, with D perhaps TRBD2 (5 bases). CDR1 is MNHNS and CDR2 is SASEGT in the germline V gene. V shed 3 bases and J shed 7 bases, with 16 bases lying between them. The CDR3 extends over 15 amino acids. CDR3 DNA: TGTGCCAGCAGTGAGTTTAGCGCTCGAGGAAATGAGCAGTTCTTC. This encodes CASSEFSARGNEQFF.

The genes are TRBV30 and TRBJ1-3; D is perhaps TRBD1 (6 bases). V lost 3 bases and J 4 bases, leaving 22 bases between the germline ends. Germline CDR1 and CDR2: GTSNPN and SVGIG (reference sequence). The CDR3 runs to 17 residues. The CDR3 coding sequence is TGTGCCTGGAGCCCAGGGGAGAGCGGGGCGGCGGGAAACACCATATATTTT. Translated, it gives CAWSPGESGAAGNTIYF.

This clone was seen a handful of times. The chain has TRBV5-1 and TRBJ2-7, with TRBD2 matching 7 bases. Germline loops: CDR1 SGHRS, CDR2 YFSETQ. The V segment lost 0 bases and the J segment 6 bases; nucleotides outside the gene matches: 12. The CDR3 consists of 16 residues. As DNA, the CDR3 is TGCGCCAGCAGCTTGGGGTCGGGCGGGAGTCTATCCGAGCAGTACTTC. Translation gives CASSLGSGGSLSEQYF.

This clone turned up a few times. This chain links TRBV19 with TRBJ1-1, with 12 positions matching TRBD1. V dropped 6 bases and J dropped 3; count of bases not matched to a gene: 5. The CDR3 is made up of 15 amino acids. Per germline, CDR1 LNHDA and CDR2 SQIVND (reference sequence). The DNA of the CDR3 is TGTGCCAGTAGGGAGGGACAGGGGGCAGACACTGAAGCTTTCTTT. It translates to CASREGQGADTEAFF.

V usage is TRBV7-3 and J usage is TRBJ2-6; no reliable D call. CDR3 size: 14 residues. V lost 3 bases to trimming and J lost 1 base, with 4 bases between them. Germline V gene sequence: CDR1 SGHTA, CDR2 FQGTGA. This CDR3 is CASSLASGANVLTF. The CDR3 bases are TGTGCCAGCAGCTTGGCTTCTGGGGCCAACGTCCTGACTTTC.

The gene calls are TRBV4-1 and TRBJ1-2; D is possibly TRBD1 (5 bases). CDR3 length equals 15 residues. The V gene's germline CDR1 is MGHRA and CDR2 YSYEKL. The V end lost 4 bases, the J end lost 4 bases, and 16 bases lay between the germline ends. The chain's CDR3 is CASSPPGGGAYGYTF. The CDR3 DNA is TGCGCCAGCAGCCCTCCGGGGGGAGGAGCCTATGGCTACACCTTC.

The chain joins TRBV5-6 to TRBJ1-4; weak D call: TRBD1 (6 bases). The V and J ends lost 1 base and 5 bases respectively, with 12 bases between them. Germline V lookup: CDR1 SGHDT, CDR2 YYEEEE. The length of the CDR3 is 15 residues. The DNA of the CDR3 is TGTGCCAGCAGCTTGACAGGGAGTCAGAATGAAAAACTGTTTTTT. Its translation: CASSLTGSQNEKLFF. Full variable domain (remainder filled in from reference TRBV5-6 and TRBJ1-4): DAGVTQSPTHLIKTRGQQVTLRCSPKSGHDTVSWYQQALGQGPQFIFQYYEEEERQRGNFPDRFSGHQFPNYSSELNVNALLLGDSALYLCASSLTGSQNEKLFFGSGTQLSVL.

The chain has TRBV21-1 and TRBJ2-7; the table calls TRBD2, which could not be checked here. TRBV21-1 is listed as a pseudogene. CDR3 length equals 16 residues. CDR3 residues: CASSRLSGGPPNEQYF. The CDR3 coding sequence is TGTGCCAGCAGCAGGCTTTCGGGAGGGCCTCCCAACGAGCAGTACTTC.